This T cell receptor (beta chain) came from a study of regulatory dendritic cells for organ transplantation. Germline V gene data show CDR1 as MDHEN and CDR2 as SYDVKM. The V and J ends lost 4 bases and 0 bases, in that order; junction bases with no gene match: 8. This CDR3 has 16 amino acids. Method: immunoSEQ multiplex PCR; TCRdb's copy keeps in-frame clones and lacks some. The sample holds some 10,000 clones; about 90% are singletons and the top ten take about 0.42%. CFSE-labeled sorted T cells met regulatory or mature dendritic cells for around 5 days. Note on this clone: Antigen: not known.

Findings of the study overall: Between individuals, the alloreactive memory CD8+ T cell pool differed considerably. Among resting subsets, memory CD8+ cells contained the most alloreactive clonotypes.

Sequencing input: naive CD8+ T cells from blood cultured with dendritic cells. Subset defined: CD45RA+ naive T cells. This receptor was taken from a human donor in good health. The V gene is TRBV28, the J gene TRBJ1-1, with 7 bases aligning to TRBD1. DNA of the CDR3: TGTGCCAGCAGTTCCCCAGGGACAGCACTGAACACTGAAGCTTTCTTT. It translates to CASSSPGTALNTEAFF. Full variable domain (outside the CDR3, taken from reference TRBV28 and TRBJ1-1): DVKVTQSSRYLVKRTGEKVFLECVQDMDHENMFWYRQDPGLGLRLIYFSYDVKMKEKGDIPEGYSVSREKKERFSLILESASTNQTSMYLCASSSPGTALNTEAFFGQGTRLTVV.